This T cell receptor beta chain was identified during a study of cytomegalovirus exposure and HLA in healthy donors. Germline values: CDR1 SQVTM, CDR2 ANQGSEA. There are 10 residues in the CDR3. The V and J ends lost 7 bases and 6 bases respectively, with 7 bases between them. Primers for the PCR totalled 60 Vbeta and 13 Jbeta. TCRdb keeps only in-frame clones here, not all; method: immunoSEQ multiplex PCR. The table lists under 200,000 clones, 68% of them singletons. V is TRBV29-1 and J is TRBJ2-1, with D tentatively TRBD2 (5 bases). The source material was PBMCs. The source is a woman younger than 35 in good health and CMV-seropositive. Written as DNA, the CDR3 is TGCAGCGCGGCGGGCAATGAGCAGTTCTTC. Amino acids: CSAAGNEQFF.